This TCR beta chain was profiled in a study of cytomegalovirus exposure and HLA in healthy donors (dated by TCRdb to about 2017). Broadly, across the study: According to an earlier analysis of a few hundred of the donors, some 170 million T cells yielded approximately 120 million unique TCR beta sequences and approximately 300 Gb of sequence data. The study combined high-throughput TCR immunosequencing, statistical association of individual TCRs with disease status, and machine learning to predict cytomegalovirus infection status. Donor age, sex, ethnicity and CMV serostatus were compiled together with the repertoire data. The genetic ancestry cluster associated with self-reported Caucasian donors included about 81% of the 398 genotyped donors. The study aimed to test whether signatures of past pathogen exposure could be identified by cataloging public T cell receptors. HLA typing covered class I and class II loci at four-digit resolution. About 5 DR-DQ haplotypes were handled as single units for association and clustering, since linkage in the cohort was strong. All discovery cohort repertoires had been generated on a single sequencing platform. Across about 380 genotyped donors of the cohort, an average of about 240,000 unique TCR beta nucleotide sequences per donor were sequenced, and roughly 18% of those sequences were non-productive. To decide whether each TCR beta V gene segment behaved as functional or pseudogenic, an earlier analysis of nearly 600 of the donors relied on high-throughput TCR beta sequencing. Typing coverage varied by locus: roughly 629-640 donors for A, B, C, DRB1 and DQB1; approximately 560 for DQA1; around 610 for DPA1; about 450 for DPB1. The study profiled the T cell repertoires of under 700 subjects by immunosequencing and related them to cytomegalovirus serostatus. Genome-wide SNP genotypes for about three fifths of the roughly 670 donors were used in a later genetic analysis, which treated that subset as a discovery cohort. Rather than drawing on any new phenotypic data, the later analysis identified candidate immune exposures from TCR beta sequences and the way those sequences occurred across donors. An early release that covered about 600 HLA-typed donors contained approximately 320 gigabases of sequencing data and tens of millions of unique TCR sequences. In addition to the first cohort of 666 subjects, a separate validation cohort of approximately 130 different subjects was used. A later analysis re-analyzed previously published TCR beta repertoires from roughly 630 donors and added high-resolution HLA genotyping to study TCR occurrence patterns. Overall results and qualifications from the work: In a later genetic analysis, fewer N-insertions in productive TCRs were reported among donors in an Asian-associated ancestry cluster than the roughly 700-donor mean. For the cohort, immune exposure information was limited to CMV serostatus. It was suggested by the authors that the approach could potentially be generalized to other disease states and immunological phenotypes. Cytomegalovirus status was reported to be diagnosed by the classifier with high specificity and sensitivity in both the original and validation cohorts. A later analysis reported that several top co-occurrence clusters appeared linked to parvovirus B19, influenza, CMV and Epstein-Barr virus. In a later analysis, HLA-associated TCR beta chains showed more clonal expansion and lower generation probabilities than non-associated chains that were equally common. The presence/absence analyses assumed that sequencing depth was roughly uniform across donors, and that assumption may not be true. Correlated functional status among segregating V segments might reflect linkage disequilibrium, but an unknown experimental factor could not be ruled out. The 87-base-pair reads could not distinguish some IMGT-functional V segments, including TRBV6-2 and TRBV6-3, so those segments were excluded. The sequencing pipeline was judged likely to have produced a cluster of highly shared sequence variants as a technical artifact. Because counts were too low, seventeen rarely observed V segments, including chromosome 9 orphons, were excluded from the earlier analysis of around 590 of the donors. In an earlier analysis of around 600 of the donors, most TCR beta V segments appeared in productive rearrangements about 90% or about 30% of the time, broadly matching IMGT annotations. A further reported finding was that TCR beta sequences accurately predicted the HLA-A and HLA-B alleles for most subjects in the first cohort. V-gene and J-gene trimming of TCR beta chains was associated with a missense DCLRE1C variant in a later genetic analysis, and the association was replicated in an independent cohort. When HLA alleles, especially DR and DQ, strongly co-occurred, TCR associations were difficult to assign to individual alleles. While some public TCRs were present in many individuals, most TCR sequences turned up only very rarely across donors. In a later analysis, most CMV-associated TCR beta chains were found to appear HLA-restricted, with HLA associations seemingly driven largely by CMV exposure. The cohort was sequenced for TCR beta chains only, and without alpha or paired-chain data the features that could be detected were limited. A few of the identified cytomegalovirus-associated TCR beta chains were confirmed in vitro to be specific for cytomegalovirus antigens. HLA typing was unavailable for some donors at each locus, so association tests used only the typed subset. Specific HLA alleles were associated with 15,000 to 20,000 TCR beta sequences at a false discovery rate of 0.05 in a later analysis. In the study, about 150 TCR beta chains were listed as associated with cytomegalovirus. According to a later analysis, TCR association rates differed among HLA loci, with DRB1 alleles showing the most associated TCRs and HLA-C alleles showing the fewest.

Receptors were amplified or captured by the immunoSEQ multiplex PCR assay. For the multiplex PCR, a mixture combining 60 forward primers for TCR Vbeta segments and 13 reverse primers for TCR Jbeta segments was used. A multiplex PCR assay on genomic DNA amplified the CDR3 region of rearranged TCR beta genes. The Illumina HiSeq System was used to sequence the amplified TCR beta libraries as 87-base-pair reads. Regarding the original processing steps: In a later analysis, 70 million to 95 million unique TCR beta chains were counted across the roughly 670 repertoires, and roughly 11 million of these chains were shared by at least two donors. A nearest-neighbor algorithm error-corrected the raw reads and collapsed the reads into unique sequences, merging closely related sequences to remove PCR and sequencing errors. To assign V, D and J gene segments, CDR3 sequences were aligned to IMGT reference sequences. For a sequence to be retained, a match of at least six nucleotides to both a V gene segment and a J gene segment was required. Rearrangements were classified as productive when the CDR3 lacked stop codons and remained in frame with V and J, and all other rearrangements were classified as non-productive. Following IMGT convention, CDR3 was defined as the stretch from the second conserved V-encoded cysteine to the conserved J-encoded phenylalanine. Sequences without an unambiguous match to a single V gene segment were excluded from the earlier analysis of about 630 of the donors. An earlier analysis of around 600 of the donors classified V segments as functional when productive rearrangements were above 56.7% and as segregating when the standard deviation between donors was above 5%. A statistical classification framework was built to diagnose cytomegalovirus status from the catalog of TCR beta chain sequences. In a later analysis, V and J genes were assigned by comparing TCR nucleotide sequences against IMGT/GENE-DB human TR gene sequences. Using the TCRdist pipeline, a later analysis assigned CDR3 sequences along with most-parsimonious VDJ recombination scenarios. In a later analysis, every TCR beta chain was defined by the combination of its CDR3 amino acid sequence and its V-gene family, and reads without a unique V-gene family were dropped. To address suspected cross-contamination and a sequencing artifact, a later analysis removed 592 highly shared, low-generation-probability nucleotide sequences. In a later analysis, a clonal expansion index was calculated for each public chain from normalized within-repertoire ranks of inferred template counts. Generation probabilities in a later analysis came from a VDJ recombination model fitted to out-of-frame rearrangements, and those results were checked against IGoR. A later analysis scored TCR-TCR, TCR-HLA and TCR-CMV co-occurrence with hypergeometric tests, applying a repertoire-size bias correction to TCR pairs. False discovery rates were estimated in a later analysis by permuting HLA or CMV assignments 20 times. In a later analysis, co-occurring TCRs were grouped using DBSCAN, with TCRdist sequence similarity added in when clustering inside HLA-allele-positive subsets. Co-occurrence clustering excluded repertoires with fewer than 30,000 or more than 120,000 public chains, plus five with anomalous nucleotide sharing. The immuneACCESS repertoire file appears here via TCRdb, limited to in-frame rearrangements. These files lack a portion of the clones; in checked studies, under half of the deficit traces to unresolved V genes, and the cause of the others is not known. V and J calls plus clone size are reproduced from that table; the DNA served to infer D and trimming. Within this sample are 150,000 to 200,000 clones, with approximately 80% of them counted one time only. Around 2% of the sample is held by the ten biggest clonotypes.

The cohort consisted of approximately 670 healthy bone marrow donors. All cohort members were sampled while nominally healthy, although unrecorded immune exposures were likely present. The donor tested CMV seropositive, placing the donor among the 290 or so seropositive members of the cohort. Every donor gave a peripheral blood sample, and the peripheral blood mononuclear cells from that sample were used for TCR beta sequencing. Genomic DNA was extracted from the blood cell samples with the Qiagen DNeasy Blood Extraction Kit. A remark on this clone: Its binding antigen is unknown. No much larger clone exists at a distance of one base, and base qualities are not known.

Trimming costs V 2 bases and J 11 bases, and their ends lie 24 bases apart. From its cysteine to its phenylalanine, the CDR3 spans 17 amino acids. Just the 51-base CDR3 DNA is kept, in frame starting at base 1. Sequences SNHLY (CDR1) and FYNNEI (CDR2) are obtained from the germline V gene. Sequenced sample: PBMCs. In this chain, TRBV2 is recombined with TRBJ1-4; no D gene call is confident. This TCR derives from a woman under 30 in good health and CMV-seropositive. The nucleotides are TGTGCCAGCAGTGAATCATTACAGCGGCTTCTGGCGGAGAAACTGTTTTTT. The translation is CASSESLQRLLAEKLFF.